Listed here are 27 T cell receptor beta chains from one sample, sequenced in a study of T cell responses to AZD1222 COVID-19 vaccine. Clones were read by immunoSEQ multiplex PCR, and TCRdb kept only the in-frame ones, dropping some. The sample carries around 140,000 clones, roughly nine tenths recorded once. The sequencing used peripheral blood, collected 28 days after the second dose of the MenACWY control vaccine. The receptor source for this set is an adult who received the MenACWY meningococcal vaccine as a control.

The chain carries TRBV7-2 and TRBJ2-7; TRBD2 matches 10 bases. The trim removed 1 base at V and 3 bases at J, leaving 6 bases unmatched. The CDR3 is 16 amino acids. Germline CDR1 and CDR2: SGHTA and FQGNSA. CDR3 residues: CASSLGASGGDYEQYF. For the CDR3, the DNA is TGTGCCAGCAGCTTAGGAGCTAGCGGGGGAGACTACGAGCAGTACTTC.

The chain couples TRBV7-2 to TRBJ2-3; tentatively, D is TRBD2 (6 bases). CDR1 and CDR2 (germline): SGHTA, FQGNSA. This CDR3 comprises 15 residues. V dropped 3 bases and J dropped 1 base, with 11 bases sitting between them. This chain's CDR3 is CASSFRAGRTDTQYF. CDR3 sequence (DNA): TGTGCCAGCAGCTTCCGAGCGGGCCGCACAGATACGCAGTATTTT. The full variable domain, in which reference TRBV7-2 and TRBJ2-3 provide the parts outside the CDR3, is GAGVSQSPSNKVTEKGKDVELRCDPISGHTALYWYRQSLGQGLEFLIYFQGNSAPDKSGLPSDRFSAERTGGSVSTLTIQRTQQEDSAVYLCASSFRAGRTDTQYFGPGTRLTVL.

The chain joins TRBV7-2 to TRBJ2-7, with 11 bases that match TRBD2. This CDR3 has 16 amino acids. Looked up from germline, CDR1 is SGHTA and CDR2 is FQGNSA. V was pared by 0 bases and J by 2 bases, with 3 bases of the junction left unmatched. The CDR3, as DNA: TGTGCCAGCAGCTTAGCCGGGACTAGCGGACCCTACGAGCAGTACTTC. Residues: CASSLAGTSGPYEQYF.

This chain connects TRBV18 to TRBJ2-7, with D maybe TRBD1 (6 bases). Germline-derived CDR1 and CDR2 are KGHSH and LQKENI. The CDR3 length is 15 residues. V shed 3 bases and J shed 3 bases, with 15 bases lying between them. This CDR3 is CASSPLDSGGYEQYF. CDR3 nucleotides: TGTGCCAGCTCACCTCTGGACAGTGGGGGCTACGAGCAGTACTTC.

The V call is TRBV7-2, the J call TRBJ1-3; D gene uncertain. Trimming took off 0 bases at V and 8 bases at J, with 11 bases between the two ends. Germline CDR1 reads SGHTA; CDR2 reads FQGNSA. CDR3 length: 14 residues. CDR3 sequence reads: CASSLAGRGDTIYF. The CDR3 nucleotides read TGTGCCAGCAGCTTAGCCGGACGTGGCGACACCATATATTTT.

The chain carries TRBV15 and TRBJ1-1; no definite D call. This CDR3 comprises 14 residues. V was trimmed by 3 bases and J by 1 base, leaving 9 bases between them. In germline, CDR1 is LNHNV, CDR2 YYDKDF (reference sequence). The CDR3 protein is CATSRPGPNTEAFF. CDR3 nucleotides: TGTGCCACCAGCAGGCCAGGCCCGAACACTGAAGCTTTCTTT.

The chain is built from TRBV28 and TRBJ1-2; possible D gene TRBD1, 5 bases. V was pared by 1 base and J by 4 bases, with 16 bases between. The CDR3 is made up of 16 amino acids. Germline V gene data show CDR1 as MDHEN and CDR2 as SYDVKM. CDR3 sequence (DNA): TGTGCCAGCAGTTTATTCGGCAGGGAGCCGTCCTATGGCTACACCTTC. As protein: CASSLFGREPSYGYTF.

This clone was counted a single time. The chain has TRBV9 and TRBJ2-7; D gene uncertain. The CDR3 length is 12 residues. V lost 0 bases, J lost 6 bases, and 7 bases lay in between. In germline, CDR1 is SGDLS, CDR2 YYNGEE. The CDR3 region is CASSVAFGEQYF. The CDR3 DNA sequence: TGTGCCAGCAGCGTAGCGTTCGGCGAGCAGTACTTC.

The rearrangement links TRBV13 to TRBJ2-7; TRBD1 is a possible D gene (6 bases). This CDR3 has 14 amino acids. The V and J ends lost 3 bases and 0 bases respectively, with 9 bases between them. Germline V gene sequence: CDR1 PRHDT, CDR2 FYEKMQ (reference sequence). The CDR3 loop is CASSLKQGSYEQYF. CDR3 nucleotides: TGTGCCAGCAGCTTGAAACAGGGCTCCTACGAGCAGTACTTC. The full variable domain, its missing parts supplied by reference TRBV13 and TRBJ2-7, is AAGVIQSPRHLIKEKRETATLKCYPIPRHDTVYWYQQGPGQDPQFLISFYEKMQSDKGSIPDRFSAQQFSDYHSELNMSSLELGDSALYFCASSLKQGSYEQYFGPGTRLTVT.

The chain recombines TRBV19 with TRBJ2-5; TRBD1 agrees at 7 bases. Germline-derived CDR1 and CDR2 are LNHDA and SQIVND (reference sequence). V lost 5 bases to trimming and J lost 4 bases; unmatched junction nucleotides: 10. CDR3 size: 15 residues. CDR3 bases: TGTGCCAGTAGTTGGGACCGGACAGGAGGAGAGACCCAGTACTTC. It codes for CASSWDRTGGETQYF.

This clone was seen only once. The gene calls are TRBV21-1 and TRBJ1-5; the D call TRBD1 from the table was never checked on the DNA. TRBV21-1 is a pseudogene segment. The CDR3 runs 18 residues. CDR3: CASSKAEPTGIGNQPQHF. The CDR3 nucleotides are TGTGCCAGCAGCAAAGCGGAGCCTACAGGGATCGGGAATCAGCCCCAGCATTTT.

V and J are TRBV6-2 or TRBV6-3 and TRBJ1-5; TRBD1 might be the D (6 bases). Trimming shortened V by 2 bases and J by 1 base, and 12 bases separated the two germline ends. This CDR3 spans 16 amino acids. Germline V gene data show CDR1 as MNHEY and CDR2 as SVGEGT. CDR3 in amino acids: CASSYDWGLSNQPQHF. CDR3 nucleotides: TGTGCCAGCAGTTACGACTGGGGGCTGAGCAATCAGCCCCAGCATTTT.

The chain carries TRBV6-5 and TRBJ2-1; possible D gene TRBD2, 5 bases. The germline V gene has CDR1 MNHEY and CDR2 SVGAGI. Trimming took off 2 bases at V and 5 bases at J, with 13 bases between the two ends. The length of the CDR3 is 15 residues. The CDR3 sequence is CASSYEGRADNEQFF. For the CDR3, the DNA is TGTGCCAGCAGTTACGAGGGCAGAGCCGACAATGAGCAGTTCTTC.

The V and J genes are TRBV7-9 and TRBJ2-5, with a tentative D call TRBD1 (5 bases). The CDR3 spans 14 residues. The germline V and J ends were trimmed by 5 bases and 1 base, with 11 bases remaining between them. Germline V gene sequence: CDR1 SEHNR, CDR2 FQNEAQ (reference sequence). The CDR3 spells CASSQDSIQETQYF. The CDR3 DNA reads as TGTGCCAGCAGCCAAGACAGTATCCAAGAGACCCAGTACTTC. Variable domain in full (rest from reference TRBV7-9 and TRBJ2-5): DTGVSQNPRHKITKRGQNVTFRCDPISEHNRLYWYRQTLGQGPEFLTYFQNEAQLEKSRLLSDRFSAERPKGSFSTLEIQRTEQGDSAMYLCASSQDSIQETQYFGPGTRLLVL.

About this clone: Additional DNA sequences in this sample encode the identical CDR3. The chain has TRBV19 and TRBJ2-3, with D uncertain. CDR1 LNHDA and CDR2 SQIVND come from the germline V gene (reference sequence). The CDR3 consists of 14 residues. V was pared by 3 bases and J by 5 bases, with 12 bases between. The CDR3 DNA is TGTGCCAGTAGTATTGGCCTAGGTCTAGATACGCAGTATTTT. Its protein is CASSIGLGLDTQYF.

The genes are TRBV3-1 (or the pseudogene TRBV3-2) and TRBJ1-5; 8 nucleotides match TRBD1. This CDR3 comprises 15 residues. Germline V gives CDR1 LGHDT, CDR2 YNNKEL (reference sequence). J gave up 6 bases and V 0 bases, and 4 bases lay outside the gene matches. This CDR3 reads CASSQDRGPVQPQHF. The CDR3 nucleotides read TGTGCCAGCAGCCAAGACAGGGGGCCGGTTCAGCCCCAGCATTTT.

The rearrangement uses TRBV24-1 and TRBJ2-3, with unresolved D. CDR3 length: 12 residues. V was trimmed by 4 bases and J by 2 bases, leaving 3 bases between them. Germline V CDR1 and CDR2: KGHDR, SFDVKD. CDR3 amino acids: CATSEHTDTQYF. The DNA for the CDR3 is TGTGCCACCAGTGAGCACACAGATACGCAGTATTTT.

The chain links TRBV5-6 to TRBJ1-4; D is unresolved. From germline, CDR1 is SGHDT and CDR2 YYEEEE. V was shortened by 3 bases and J by 0 bases, with 6 bases between the two germline ends. The CDR3 contains 14 residues. The CDR3 nucleotides are TGTGCCAGCAGCTCAGGAGCAACTAATGAAAAACTGTTTTTT. Translation gives CASSSGATNEKLFF. Filled out from reference TRBV5-6 and TRBJ1-4, the complete variable domain reads DAGVTQSPTHLIKTRGQQVTLRCSPKSGHDTVSWYQQALGQGPQFIFQYYEEEERQRGNFPDRFSGHQFPNYSSELNVNALLLGDSALYLCASSSGATNEKLFFGSGTQLSVL.

The chain uses TRBV3-1 (or the pseudogene TRBV3-2) and TRBJ2-7; D is perhaps TRBD2 (5 bases). V was trimmed by 7 bases and J by 0 bases, leaving 13 bases between them. Germline loops: CDR1 LGHDT, CDR2 YNNKEL (reference sequence). CDR3 size: 14 residues. The DNA for the CDR3 is TGTGCCAGCACCGAGCCGGGGAGCTCCTACGAGCAGTACTTC. Amino acids: CASTEPGSSYEQYF.

This sequence joins TRBV30 and TRBJ1-6; 9 nucleotides line up with TRBD1. Trimming at V came to 2 bases and at J to 7 bases, leaving 3 bases not matched to a gene. The CDR3 is made up of 14 amino acids. In germline, CDR1 is GTSNPN, CDR2 SVGIG (reference sequence). This CDR3 reads CAWSRGQGNSPLHF. The CDR3 DNA is TGTGCCTGGAGTAGGGGACAGGGAAATTCACCCCTCCACTTT.

The chain employs TRBV10-3 and TRBJ2-1; 16 bases are a match to TRBD2. Germline trimming cut 6 bases from V and 7 bases from J; bases unmatched to any gene: 3. Germline CDR1 and CDR2: ENHRY and SYGVKD. The CDR3 length is 15 residues. Written as DNA, the CDR3 is TGTGCCATCAGAGGGACTAGCGGGAGGGAGAATGAGCAGTTCTTC. Residues: CAIRGTSGRENEQFF.

The table lists this clone with a count of one. The chain recombines TRBV7-3 with TRBJ1-5, with D unclear. The CDR3 contains 13 residues. Germline lookup yields CDR1 SGHTA and CDR2 FQGTGA. V was shortened by 5 bases and J by 0 bases, with 5 bases between the two germline ends. CDR3 region: CASSISSNQPQHF. CDR3 coding DNA: TGTGCCAGCAGCATAAGTAGCAATCAGCCCCAGCATTTT.

V gene TRBV19 combines with J gene TRBJ2-5, with D unresolved. The CDR3 contains 11 residues. The V and J ends lost 0 bases and 10 bases respectively, with 6 bases between them. The germline gives CDR1 LNHDA, CDR2 SQIVND (reference sequence). The CDR3 nucleotides read TGTGCCAGTAGTATAGATACAGTCCAGTACTTC. Encoded protein: CASSIDTVQYF.

This sequence joins TRBV29-1 and TRBJ1-2, with 9 positions matching TRBD1. The germline CDR1 and CDR2 sequences are SQVTM and ANQGSEA. The ends lost 6 bases at V and 7 bases at J; junction bases unmatched: 6. CDR3 size: 12 residues. The CDR3: CSVIQGAGGYTF. The CDR3 bases are TGCAGCGTCATACAGGGGGCAGGTGGCTACACCTTC.

J is TRBJ2-2 and V is TRBV20-1, with a tentative D call TRBD2 (5 bases). Looked up from germline, CDR1 is DFQATT and CDR2 is SNEGSKA (reference sequence). The CDR3 is 15 amino acids. Trimming pared 3 bases from V and 6 bases from J, leaving 17 bases between. DNA of the CDR3: TGCAGTGCTAGTTGGCGGTCGGGGAAACCCGGGGAGCTGTTTTTT. It translates to CSASWRSGKPGELFF.

V usage is TRBV2 and J usage is TRBJ1-4; D is possibly TRBD1 (6 bases). The germline V and J ends were trimmed by 7 bases and 8 bases, with 20 bases remaining between them. The V gene's germline CDR1 is SNHLY and CDR2 FYNNEI. The CDR3 spans 15 residues. The CDR3 is CASTPGGALDEKLFF. The CDR3 DNA sequence: TGTGCCAGCACTCCGGGGGGGGCTTTGGACGAAAAACTGTTTTTT. Using reference TRBV2 and TRBJ1-4 for the parts outside the CDR3, the full variable domain is EPEVTQTPSHQVTQMGQEVILRCVPISNHLYFYWYRQILGQKVEFLVSFYNNEISEKSEIFDDQFSVERPDGSNFTLKIRSTKLEDSAMYFCASTPGGALDEKLFFGSGTQLSVL.

The chain uses TRBV30 and TRBJ2-5; D gene ambiguous. The CDR3 is 14 amino acids. Trimming took 0 bases from V and 5 from J, leaving 13 bases between them. Germline assignment: CDR1 GTSNPN and CDR2 SVGIG (reference sequence). The CDR3 sequence: CAWSVRWGTETQYF. The CDR3 DNA reads as TGTGCCTGGAGTGTACGTTGGGGTACGGAGACCCAGTACTTC.